These 17 T cell receptor beta chains share one sample of origin, sequenced in a study of T-cell reconstitution after alpha-beta-depleted transplantation in children. It was with unique molecular identifiers that the TCRbeta library was prepared. TCRdb reprocessed the PCR reads via MiXCR and lists one record per CDR3 protein. The sample has approximately 200,000 distinct CDR3 sequences, about 14% seen once. Specimen: PBMCs from the stem cell graft donor, collected from the stem cell graft. The receptors here all came from a human donor who donated a stem cell graft to a child with acute lymphoblastic leukemia.

The chain uses TRBV29-1 and TRBJ2-3; 8 bases are shared with TRBD2. The CDR3 sequence is 13 residues long. Trimming took 5 bases from V and 5 from J; bases not matched to a gene: 6. Germline V gene data show CDR1 as SQVTM and CDR2 as ANQGSEA. The CDR3 spells CSVFDGRVDTQYF. CDR3 DNA: TGCAGCGTTTTCGACGGGAGGGTAGATACGCAGTATTTT.

This clonotype was recorded at least ten times. The chain links TRBV10-3 to TRBJ1-1, with 7 bases matching TRBD1. CDR3 length: 14 residues. V lost 0 bases and J lost 4; bases outside the gene matches: 2. Per germline, CDR1 ENHRY and CDR2 SYGVKD. CDR3 in amino acids: CAISESGTATEAFF. CDR3 sequence (DNA): TGTGCCATCAGTGAGTCGGGGACAGCCACTGAAGCTTTCTTT.

This clonotype came up many times. The gene calls are TRBV7-8 and TRBJ2-6; 9 bases align to TRBD2. The CDR3 spans 17 residues. Germline trimming cut 2 bases from V and 0 bases from J; bases unmatched to any gene: 2. Germline CDR1 reads SGHVS; CDR2 reads FQNEAQ. The CDR3: CASSLTSGPSGANVLTF. The CDR3 bases are TGTGCCAGCAGCTTAACTAGCGGGCCCTCTGGGGCCAACGTCCTGACTTTC.

This clonotype came up a few times. The rearrangement links TRBV12-3 or TRBV12-4 to TRBJ2-6, with TRBD2 as a possible D gene (5 bases). The CDR3 length is 17 residues. Trimming stripped 0 bases from V and 1 base from J, with 10 bases between. The CDR3 DNA is TGTGCCAGCAGTTTAGCGCTCGGAGGATCTGGGGCCAACGTCCTGACTTTC. This encodes CASSLALGGSGANVLTF.

This clonotype was detected many times. This rearrangement joins TRBV7-8 to TRBJ2-5; weak D call: TRBD1 (5 bases). Trimming left V 6 bases short and J 5 bases short, with 13 bases between. CDR1 and CDR2 from the germline V gene are SGHVS and FQNEAQ. CDR3 size: 13 residues. The CDR3 reads CASRGHSVETQYF. The CDR3 nucleotides read TGTGCCAGCAGAGGACACTCGGTTGAGACCCAGTACTTC.

This clonotype was observed at least ten times. The gene calls are TRBV12-3 or TRBV12-4 and TRBJ2-4, with D maybe TRBD2 (5 bases). The CDR3 extends over 17 amino acids. V gave up 1 base and J gave up 1 base, with 14 bases separating them. The CDR3 protein is CASSLEGLPGAKNIQYF. As DNA, the CDR3 is TGTGCCAGCAGTTTAGAAGGCCTCCCGGGGGCCAAAAACATTCAGTACTTC.

This clonotype showed up many times. The V gene is TRBV20-1, the J gene TRBJ2-1; possibly TRBD2 for D (7 bases). The V and J ends lost 3 bases and 4 bases respectively, with 16 bases between them. Germline-derived CDR1 and CDR2 are DFQATT and SNEGSKA (reference sequence). The CDR3 is 15 residues long. The CDR3 coding sequence is TGCAGTGCTAGTAGGCGGGGGCGGGGATACAATGAGCAGTTCTTC. Residues: CSASRRGRGYNEQFF.

Ten or more counts support this clonotype. CDR3 amino acids: CASSLEIAEYNEQFF. CDR3 DNA sequence: TGCGCCAGCAGCTTGGAAATAGCGGAGTACAATGAGCAGTTCTTC. This chain uses TRBV5-1 with TRBJ2-1, with a tentative D call TRBD2 (6 bases). The germline V and J ends were trimmed by 0 bases and 4 bases, with 11 bases remaining between them. The length of the CDR3 is 15 residues. Germline V gives CDR1 SGHRS, CDR2 YFSETQ.

This clonotype was seen repeatedly, ten times or more. The chain joins TRBV20-1 to TRBJ2-3, with D possibly being TRBD2 (6 bases). V lost 2 bases and J lost 4, with 19 bases in between. This CDR3 region has 16 residues. Per germline, CDR1 DFQATT and CDR2 SNEGSKA (reference sequence). The CDR3 loop is CSARPGGARGPDTQYF. CDR3 sequence (DNA): TGCAGTGCTAGACCCGGGGGAGCTAGAGGCCCAGATACGCAGTATTTT.

The chain has TRBV28 and TRBJ2-1; TRBD1 or TRBD2 may be the D gene (5 bases each). Trimming removed 9 bases at V and 4 bases at J, with 19 bases between. The CDR3 has 15 residues. Germline values: CDR1 MDHEN, CDR2 SYDVKM. The CDR3, as DNA: TGTGCCAGGGGCCCCGGGGCCCTCCAATACAATGAGCAGTTCTTC. Encoded protein: CARGPGALQYNEQFF.

Concerning this clonotype itself: This may stem from a read error, because a much larger clone lies one nucleotide away. The chain employs TRBV11-2 and TRBJ2-7; TRBD2 aligns across 7 bases. Germline CDR1 SGHAT, CDR2 FQNNGV. The CDR3 consists of 13 residues. CDR3 loop: CSSSRDYSYEQYF. CDR3 DNA sequence: TGTTCCAGCAGCCGGGACTACTCCTACGAGCAGTACTTC.

This clonotype was counted at least ten times. The chain carries TRBV5-5 and TRBJ2-1; TRBD1 is a possible D gene (5 bases). V gave up 3 bases and J gave up 6 bases, with 13 bases separating them. CDR3 length equals 14 residues. CDR1 and CDR2 (germline): SGHKS, YYEKEE (reference sequence). This CDR3 is CASSWASDSNEQFF. CDR3 coding DNA: TGTGCCAGCAGCTGGGCCTCTGACAGCAATGAGCAGTTCTTC.

Ten or more counts support this clonotype. The V gene is TRBV28, the J gene TRBJ2-7, with no clear D. Trimming removed 3 bases from V and 7 bases from J, with 10 bases in between. CDR3 length equals 12 residues. Germline V gives CDR1 MDHEN, CDR2 SYDVKM. CDR3 in DNA: TGTGCCAGCAGTTTGGAACAAGGGGAGCAGTACTTC. Translation: CASSLEQGEQYF.

This clonotype occurred many times. The genes are TRBV20-1 and TRBJ2-1, with D tentatively TRBD2 (6 bases). Germline lookup yields CDR1 DFQATT and CDR2 SNEGSKA (reference sequence). This CDR3 comprises 14 residues. The germline V and J ends were trimmed by 6 bases and 9 bases, with 21 bases remaining between them. The DNA for the CDR3 is TGCAGTGCCGGCCGGACCGGGAGTCGAGGTGAGCAGTTCTTC. As protein: CSAGRTGSRGEQFF.

Comments on this clonotype: This may stem from a read error, because a much larger clone lies one nucleotide away. The chain carries TRBV6-2 or TRBV6-3 and TRBJ2-7, with TRBD1 identical over 9 bases. Looked up from germline, CDR1 is MNHEY and CDR2 is SVGEGT. The CDR3 runs to 14 residues. The CDR3 coding sequence is TGTGCCAGCAGCTTCCCGGGACAGGGAGACGAGCATTACTTC. The encoded protein is CASSFPGQGDEHYF.

This clonotype was counted once. Given a much more abundant clone one base away, this may be a read error. The chain has TRBV28 and TRBJ2-3; tentatively, D is TRBD2 (6 bases). Germline V lookup: CDR1 MDHEN, CDR2 SYDVKM. The CDR3 is 17 amino acids. Written as DNA, the CDR3 is TGTGCCAACAGTTTCAAAGGCGTCGGGAGCAGCACAGATACGCAGTATTTT. Translated, it gives CANSFKGVGSSTDTQYF.

This clonotype came up many times. This chain joins TRBV20-1 and TRBJ1-3; 7 nucleotides match TRBD1. The CDR3 spans 15 residues. V lost 0 bases, J lost 3 bases, and 5 bases stayed unmatched. Germline V gene lookup returns CDR1 DFQATT and CDR2 SNEGSKA (reference sequence). This chain's CDR3 is CSARDGGQLGNTIYF. In DNA form, the CDR3 reads TGCAGTGCTAGAGATGGGGGACAGCTTGGAAACACCATATATTTT.